These T cell receptor beta chains were read from a single sample in a study of cytomegalovirus exposure and HLA in healthy donors. Here immunoSEQ multiplex PCR was the method, and the copy in TCRdb shows in-frame clones only, minus some. The sample gives around 99,000 clones, approximately 80% of which show up once; around 3.5% is in the top ten. Sequenced input: PBMCs. The receptors originated from a man aged 40-55 years in good health and CMV-seronegative. Each CDR3 is given with its conserved first and last residue. The D gene is left open where the match is weak. Clone size is not always given. Where it is, it says once, few, many or a class for expanded clones.

>TRBJ1-1|NA|TRBV2|NA
TGTGCCAGCAGTATAACAGGGACTGAAGCTTTCTTT
CASSITGTEAFF
>TRBJ2-1|TRBD2|TRBV30|NA
TGTGCCTGGAGTGGCGGCGGGGGGAGGTACAATGAGCAGTTCTTC
CAWSGGGGRYNEQFF
>TRBJ2-1|TRBD2|TRBV30|NA
TGTGCCTGGAGTCCTAGCGGGAGATCCTACAATGAGCAGTTCTTC
CAWSPSGRSYNEQFF
>TRBJ1-5|TRBD1|TRBV29-1|NA
TGCAGCGTTGAGGGACAGGGAATTAGCAATCAGCCCCAGCATTTT
CSVEGQGISNQPQHF
>TRBJ1-4|NA|TRBV28|NA
TGTGCCAGCAGTTCGAGACAGAGCACTTTTGAAAAACTGTTTTTT
CASSSRQSTFEKLFF
>TRBJ1-2|NA|TRBV4-2|NA
TGTGCCAGCAGCCAAACAGGACAGAACGACAACTATGGCTACACCTTC
CASSQTGQNDNYGYTF
>TRBJ1-6|TRBD1|TRBV6-5|few
TGTGCCAGCAGTAGCACAGGGGAAGCGAATTCACCCCTCCACTTT
CASSSTGEANSPLHF
>TRBJ1-2|TRBD1|TRBV29-1|NA
TGCAGCGTTGATTTGGGACAGGTATATGGCTACACCTTC
CSVDLGQVYGYTF
>TRBJ2-7|TRBD2|TRBV7-2|NA
TGTGCCAGCAGCCCAACCCACGGACTAGTCTCCGAGCAGTACTTC
CASSPTHGLVSEQYF
>TRBJ2-7|TRBD1|TRBV29-1|NA
TGCAGCGTTGAGTACAGGGGCAGGTACGAGCAGTACTTC
CSVEYRGRYEQYF
>TRBJ2-2|NA|TRBV28|few
TGTGCCAGCAGTTTAAACCCCCGGACAGAGAACACCGGGGAGCTGTTTTTT
CASSLNPRTENTGELFF
>TRBJ2-5|NA|TRBV19|NA
TGTGCCAGTAGTATGGCGGGGCGGGGAGAGACCCAGTACTTC
CASSMAGRGETQYF
>TRBJ2-1|NA|TRBV10-2|NA
TGCGCCAGCACGGGCGGGACTGAGCAGTTCTTC
CASTGGTEQFF
>TRBJ2-4|TRBD1|TRBV19|NA
TGTGCCAGTAGCAACCAACCTTCAGGGGGTGTAGCCAAAAACATTCAGTACTTC
CASSNQPSGGVAKNIQYF
>TRBJ1-6|NA|TRBV6-5|few
TGTGCCAGCACCCAGAGGGGGTATAATTCACCCCTCCACTTT
CASTQRGYNSPLHF
>TRBJ2-4|NA|TRBV6-1|NA
TGTGCCAGCAGTGAAGCAGAGTTAGCCAAAAACATTCAGTACTTC
CASSEAELAKNIQYF
>TRBJ1-5|TRBD1|TRBV11-2|few
TGTGCCAGCAGCGCCGCCGGGACAGAAAATCAGCCCCAGCATTTT
CASSAAGTENQPQHF
>TRBJ2-4|NA|TRBV5-4|NA
TGTGCCAGCAGCATGATCCCCGGAAACATTCAGTACTTC
CASSMIPGNIQYF
>TRBJ1-6|TRBD1|TRBV28|once
TGTGCCACCAACTCCGGGACAGGGATACAGGTAACACCCCTCCACTTT
CATNSGTGIQVTPLHF
>TRBJ1-1|NA|TRBV5-1|once
TGCGCCAGCAGCTTGGGGGGGTCCGGGACTTTGAACACTGAAGCTTTCTTT
CASSLGGSGTLNTEAFF
>TRBJ2-7|NA|TRBV5-6|NA
TGTGCCAGCAGCTTCCCGGGAACCGAGCAGTACTTC
CASSFPGTEQYF
>TRBJ2-3|TRBD2|TRBV29-1|NA
TGCAGCGCCGATAGCGGGAAGGGCACAGATACGCAGTATTTT
CSADSGKGTDTQYF
>TRBJ1-2|NA|TRBV6-1|few
TGTGCCAGCAGTGCAGGCCCCAGCTATGGCTACACCTTC
CASSAGPSYGYTF
>TRBJ1-3|TRBD1|TRBV6-1|NA
TGTGCCAGCCGAGGACAGGGTGTTTCTGGAAACACCATATATTTT
CASRGQGVSGNTIYF
>TRBJ2-1|NA|TRBV21-1|few
TGTGCCAGCACCTACCTCCAAGAGAGTGAGCAGTTCTTC
CASTYLQESEQFF
>TRBJ1-3|NA|TRBV7-8|many
TGTGCCAGCAGCTTCGCTCAGGCGCCTGGAAACACCATATATTTT
CASSFAQAPGNTIYF
>TRBJ2-5|TRBD2|TRBV7-7|NA
TGTGCTAGCAGCTTAGAGGTAGCGGGGCTAGAGACCCAGTACTTC
CASSLEVAGLETQYF
>TRBJ1-1|TRBD1|TRBV6-4|NA
TGTGCCAGCAGTCGCTCTCAGGGGGCTGGTGAAGCTTTCTTT
CASSRSQGAGEAFF
>TRBJ1-2|NA|TRBV6-5|NA
TGTGCCAGCAGTTCCGTCAGGGGACCCAGGAATGGCTACACCTTC
CASSSVRGPRNGYTF
>TRBJ1-2|NA|TRBV5-8|NA
TGTGCCAGCAGCGGCAGAACTAACTATGGCTACACCTTC
CASSGRTNYGYTF
>TRBJ2-7|NA|TRBV6-5|NA
TGTGCCAGCAGTTACAGGGAGACTTCCTACGAGCAGTACTTC
CASSYRETSYEQYF
>TRBJ1-5|TRBD1|TRBV7-9|NA
TGTGCCAGCAGCCCAGTGGGACAGGGAGGCAATCAGCCCCAGCATTTT
CASSPVGQGGNQPQHF
>TRBJ2-3|TRBD1|TRBV7-9|NA
TGTGCCAGCAGCTTAGGACAGGGACCAGGCACAGATACGCAGTATTTT
CASSLGQGPGTDTQYF
>TRBJ1-1|NA|TRBV27|NA
TGTGCCAGCAGCCCCCTTCTGGGGGGCACTGAAGCTTTCTTT
CASSPLLGGTEAFF
>TRBJ2-1|NA|TRBV5-5|NA
TGTGCCAGCAGCTTGTTCGGTAATGAGCAGTTCTTC
CASSLFGNEQFF
>TRBJ2-7|TRBD1|TRBV9|few
TGTGCCAGCAGCGTACAGGACAGGGGTCTAGGGGAGCAGTACTTC
CASSVQDRGLGEQYF
>TRBJ2-1|NA|TRBV27|once
TGTGCCAGCCGGACAGTTTACGAGCAGTTCTTC
CASRTVYEQFF
>TRBJ1-6|TRBD1|TRBV5-1|NA
TGCGCCAGCAGCTTGGATCCGACAGGGAAAAATTCACCCCTCCACTTT
CASSLDPTGKNSPLHF
>TRBJ1-5|NA|TRBV30|NA
TGTGCCTGGAGTGTACAGGGTACTCAGCCCCAGCATTTT
CAWSVQGTQPQHF
>TRBJ1-1|NA|TRBV6-6|NA
TGTGCCAGCAGCAAACAGAACACTGAAGCTTTCTTT
CASSKQNTEAFF
>TRBJ2-1|TRBD1|TRBV10-1|NA
TGCGCCAGCAGTGACCGGGACAGGGGGCATAATGAGCAGTTCTTC
CASSDRDRGHNEQFF
>TRBJ2-3|TRBD1|TRBV5-1|NA
TGCGCCAGCAGCCTAGACAGGGTCGATACGCAGTATTTT
CASSLDRVDTQYF
>TRBJ2-2|NA|TRBV21-1|NA
TGTGCCAGAGGGACAGGGGGCCGAACCGGGGAGCTGTTTTTT
CARGTGGRTGELFF
>TRBJ2-7|NA|TRBV27|NA
TGTGCCAGCAGTTTATCCGTCTCCTACGAGCAGTACTTC
CASSLSVSYEQYF
>TRBJ2-3|NA|TRBV7-9|once
TGTGCCAGCAGCTTAGTACAGGGCACAGATACGCAGTATTTT
CASSLVQGTDTQYF
>TRBJ2-3|TRBD1|TRBV7-9|NA
TGTGCCAGCAGCTACGGACAGGGCTACACAGATACGCAGTATTTT
CASSYGQGYTDTQYF
>TRBJ1-4|TRBD1|TRBV11-3|once
TGTGCCAGCAGCTTAGATCCGACAGGGGCAGCAACTAATGAAAAACTGTTTTTT
CASSLDPTGAATNEKLFF
>TRBJ2-7|TRBD2|TRBV7-9|NA
TGTGCCAGCGGGACTAGCGGTCTAACCTACGAGCAGTACTTC
CASGTSGLTYEQYF
>TRBJ1-1|NA|TRBV11-3|NA
TGTGCCAGCAGCGCAGGGCAGACTGAAGCTTTCTTT
CASSAGQTEAFF
>TRBJ2-7|NA|TRBV6-1|NA
TGTGCCAGCAGTGAGGTAGCAGGAGGCGCCTACGAGCAGTACTTC
CASSEVAGGAYEQYF
>TRBJ2-3|NA|TRBV30|NA
TGTGCCTGGAGCCTCTCTTATACGCAGTATTTT
CAWSLSYTQYF
>TRBJ2-3|TRBD2|TRBV5-1|NA
TGCGCCAGCAGCTTTACCGGGACTAGCGGGGCCGGGGGCACAGATACGCAGTATTTT
CASSFTGTSGAGGTDTQYF
>TRBJ1-1|NA|TRBV5-5|NA
TGTGCCAGCAGCTACGACCTTAGCGGAGCTTTCTTT
CASSYDLSGAFF
>TRBJ2-7|TRBD2|TRBV9|NA
TGTGCCAGCAGCGTAACTCGGGAGGGTGGGGAGCAGTACTTC
CASSVTREGGEQYF